Each of the 27 T cell receptor beta chains below was sequenced from the same sample in a study of cytomegalovirus exposure and HLA in healthy donors. In the PCR, 60 Vbeta and 13 Jbeta primers were used. Some clones are missing from TCRdb's copy, which holds only in-frame ones; the method was immunoSEQ multiplex PCR. The table lists some 140,000 clones, approximately 74% of them singletons, with about 2.8% in the top ten. The material sequenced was PBMCs. These receptors were collected from a man aged 18 to 29 in good health and CMV-seronegative.

This clone was seen only a few times. The V call is TRBV2, the J call TRBJ2-5, with TRBD2 matching 7 bases. With V trimmed by 8 bases and J by 2 bases, 5 bases remained unmatched. The germline CDR1 and CDR2 sequences are SNHLY and FYNNEI. The CDR3 has 13 amino acids. The CDR3 region has the DNA TGTGCCAGCCAGCGGGGAGCACAAGAGACCCAGTACTTC. Its translation: CASQRGAQETQYF.

The V call is TRBV5-1, the J call TRBJ2-3, with a weak D call TRBD2 (7 bases). The V end was cut by 2 bases, the J end by 1 base, with 20 bases between. This CDR3 spans 18 amino acids. Germline-derived CDR1 and CDR2 are SGHRS and YFSETQ. The CDR3 bases are TGCGCCAGCAGCTTTGGGACATTGGTGGGGGGGCGCACAGATACGCAGTATTTT. Its translation is CASSFGTLVGGRTDTQYF.

The DNA of the CDR3 is TGTGCCAGTAGTAGAGGGACTAGCGGCCCCCTCAATGAGCAGTTCTTC. It codes for CASSRGTSGPLNEQFF. The rearrangement joins TRBV19 to TRBJ2-1; TRBD2 agrees at 11 bases. V lost 4 bases and J lost 6; bases outside the gene matches: 8. The CDR3 extends over 16 amino acids. Germline V gene data show CDR1 as LNHDA and CDR2 as SQIVND (reference sequence).

The CDR3 here is CASSSGGFGSEMSYEQYF. For the CDR3, the DNA is TGTGCCAGCAGCTCGGGCGGGTTTGGCAGCGAAATGTCCTACGAGCAGTACTTC. The chain combines TRBV5-5 with TRBJ2-7; D may be TRBD2 (5 bases). CDR1 and CDR2 from the germline V gene are SGHKS and YYEKEE (reference sequence). The CDR3 runs 18 residues. V was pared by 3 bases and J by 1 base, with 23 bases between.

The rearrangement uses TRBV28 and TRBJ1-2; a weak D match, TRBD1 (5 bases). Germline V CDR1 and CDR2: MDHEN, SYDVKM. The CDR3 is 15 residues long. Deletions cut 3 bases from V and 4 bases from J, with 15 bases between. CDR3 sequence reads: CASSFQRGASYGYTF. DNA for the CDR3: TGTGCCAGCAGTTTTCAAAGGGGCGCAAGCTATGGCTACACCTTC.

The chain has TRBV6-5 and TRBJ1-2; 9 nucleotides match TRBD1. The J segment lost 5 bases and the V segment lost 6 bases, leaving 7 bases of the junction unmatched. The CDR3 consists of 14 residues. CDR1 is MNHEY and CDR2 is SVGAGI in the germline V gene. CDR3 in DNA: TGTGCCAGCAGCCCTTCGACAGGGGGGTATGGCTACACCTTC. Amino acid sequence: CASSPSTGGYGYTF.

The V and J genes are TRBV5-5 and TRBJ1-5; tentative D call: TRBD1 (5 bases). Germline values: CDR1 SGHKS, CDR2 YYEKEE (reference sequence). V was shortened by 0 bases and J by 2 bases, with 12 bases between the two germline ends. CDR3 size: 16 residues. The CDR3, as DNA: TGTGCCAGCAGCTTGGAGTACAGGAGGGGCAATCAGCCCCAGCATTTT. Its protein product is CASSLEYRRGNQPQHF.

The J gene is TRBJ2-5, the V gene TRBV27, with TRBD2 matching 8 bases. The CDR3 is made up of 16 amino acids. The junction had 12 bases not matched to a gene; V was cut back by 2 bases and J by 7 bases. Germline V gives CDR1 MNHEY, CDR2 SMNVEV (reference sequence). CDR3 sequence reads: CASSLRAGDPRGTQYF. CDR3 in DNA: TGTGCCAGCAGTTTACGAGCGGGGGATCCAAGAGGGACCCAGTACTTC.

J is TRBJ1-6 and V is TRBV19; 8 bases are a match to TRBD1. V shed 5 bases and J 14 bases; nucleotides not matched to a gene: 17. The CDR3 totals 16 residues. Germline values: CDR1 LNHDA, CDR2 SQIVND (reference sequence). The CDR3 DNA sequence: TGTGCCAGTAGTTCCCCTCCGGGACAGGCTATCTTCACCCTCCACTTT. It specifies CASSSPPGQAIFTLHF.

The genes are TRBV7-9 and TRBJ2-7; 7 positions agree with TRBD1. There are 14 residues in the CDR3. Germline V lookup: CDR1 SEHNR, CDR2 FQNEAQ (reference sequence). The V and J ends lost 4 bases and 6 bases, in that order; junction bases with no gene match: 9. This CDR3 reads CASSSRDRPLEQYF. CDR3 in DNA: TGTGCCAGCAGCTCTCGGGACAGACCGCTCGAGCAGTACTTC. The variable domain in full, with the rest retrieved from reference TRBV7-9 and TRBJ2-7, is DTGVSQNPRHKITKRGQNVTFRCDPISEHNRLYWYRQTLGQGPEFLTYFQNEAQLEKSRLLSDRFSAERPKGSFSTLEIQRTEQGDSAMYLCASSSRDRPLEQYFGPGTRLTVT.

The CDR3 DNA is TGCGCCAGCAGCACCGGGGCTGAAGCTTTCTTT. Translation: CASSTGAEAFF. V usage is TRBV5-1 and J usage is TRBJ1-1; D uncertain. Germline-derived CDR1 and CDR2 are SGHRS and YFSETQ. The V and J ends lost 4 bases and 6 bases respectively, with 7 bases between them. This CDR3 has 11 amino acids.

This sequence joins TRBV7-2 and TRBJ1-1; D is possibly TRBD1 (6 bases). The CDR3 totals 13 residues. The V end lost 1 base, the J end lost 10 bases, and 13 bases lay between the germline ends. Germline V CDR1 and CDR2: SGHTA, FQGNSA. CDR3 amino acids: CASSLGQALGAFF. The CDR3 region has the DNA TGTGCCAGCAGCTTAGGACAGGCCCTCGGAGCTTTCTTT. Full variable domain (missing parts from reference TRBV7-2 and TRBJ1-1): GAGVSQSPSNKVTEKGKDVELRCDPISGHTALYWYRQSLGQGLEFLIYFQGNSAPDKSGLPSDRFSAERTGGSVSTLTIQRTQQEDSAVYLCASSLGQALGAFFGQGTRLTVV.

The chain joins TRBV6-1 to TRBJ2-1; D is possibly TRBD2 (6 bases). V was pared by 7 bases and J by 7 bases, with 20 bases between. Germline V lookup: CDR1 MNHNS, CDR2 SASEGT. The CDR3 is 15 residues long. In DNA form, the CDR3 reads TGTGCCAGCATCCCTAGGCCTAGCGCGGAGAATGAGCAGTTCTTC. This encodes CASIPRPSAENEQFF.

This chain uses TRBV2 with TRBJ1-5; a weak D match, TRBD1 (5 bases). This CDR3 region has 14 residues. V was shortened by 3 bases and J by 6 bases, with 12 bases between the two germline ends. CDR1 SNHLY and CDR2 FYNNEI come from the germline V gene. CDR3 DNA sequence: TGTGCCAGCAGTGAGACAGATAGGGGTCAGCCCCAGCATTTT. It is translated as CASSETDRGQPQHF.

This clone was observed once. This rearrangement joins TRBV6-1 to TRBJ1-2, with 7 bases identical to TRBD1. The CDR3 is 13 amino acids. Germline CDR1 is MNHNS and CDR2 is SASEGT. Losses at the gene ends were 10 bases for V and 3 bases for J; bases not matched to a gene: 8. The CDR3 nucleotides read TGTGCCACCCAGTCCGGGACAGACTATGGCTACACCTTC. This sequence encodes CATQSGTDYGYTF.

Regarding this clone: At one end, the junction sequence differs from germline, possibly due to a read error. The chain uses TRBV6-1 and TRBJ2-7, with D possibly TRBD1 on 5 matching bases. The germline CDR1 and CDR2 sequences are MNHNS and SASEGT. The CDR3 spans 12 residues. This CDR3 is CATSNPDRRQYF. The CDR3 DNA sequence: TGTGCCACCAGTAACCCCGACAGACGACAGTACTTC.

V is TRBV2 and J is TRBJ1-5; maybe TRBD1 (6 bases). The ends were cut back, 8 bases at V and 3 bases at J, with 8 bases in the middle. Per the germline V gene, CDR1 is SNHLY and CDR2 is FYNNEI. This CDR3 is built from 12 residues. In DNA form, the CDR3 reads TGTGCCAGCCAGGGGACCAATCAGCCCCAGCATTTT. It encodes CASQGTNQPQHF.

This clone is a singleton in its sample. The rearrangement links TRBV5-1 to TRBJ2-3, with 8 positions matching TRBD1. The CDR3 has 16 residues. V shed 0 bases and J 3 bases; nucleotides not matched to a gene: 6. Germline CDR1 SGHRS, CDR2 YFSETQ. CDR3 sequence reads: CASSLVQGGMTDTQYF. CDR3 coding DNA: TGCGCCAGCAGCTTGGTACAGGGGGGAATGACAGATACGCAGTATTTT.

The table lists this clone with a few counts. The chain uses TRBV4-1 and TRBJ1-2; D remains unclear. This CDR3 has 14 amino acids. V lost 3 bases to trimming and J lost 5 bases, with 13 bases between them. Looked up from germline, CDR1 is MGHRA and CDR2 is YSYEKL. CDR3 sequence: CASSQGRETYGYTF. The CDR3 DNA reads TGCGCCAGCAGCCAGGGGAGGGAAACTTATGGCTACACCTTC.

This clone showed up just once. This sample includes further DNA sequences coding for the same CDR3. The chain uses TRBV6-1 and TRBJ2-2, with 7 bases fitting TRBD1. Unmatched junction bases numbered 4, after V lost 6 bases and J lost 0 bases. From germline, CDR1 is MNHNS and CDR2 SASEGT. The CDR3 is 15 amino acids. The CDR3 DNA is TGTGCCAGCAGCTCCGGGACAGCGAACACCGGGGAGCTGTTTTTT. Its translation: CASSSGTANTGELFF.

The chain is built from TRBV6-1 and TRBJ1-2, with a weak D call TRBD1 (6 bases). The CDR3 is 14 residues long. Germline values: CDR1 MNHNS, CDR2 SASEGT. V shed 2 bases and J shed 5 bases, with 12 bases lying between them. CDR3 loop: CASSESQGGYGYTF. CDR3 coding DNA: TGTGCCAGCAGTGAATCACAAGGGGGATATGGCTACACCTTC.

A word on this clone: At one of its ends the junction is not consistent with the germline gene, which may arise from a read error. The chain is built from TRBV29-1 and TRBJ2-5; D is possibly TRBD1 (5 bases). Germline loops: CDR1 SQVTM, CDR2 ANQGSEA. The CDR3 consists of 13 residues. CDR3 protein: CSVEVGAQETQYF. The CDR3 DNA follows: TGCAGCGTCGAAGTAGGGGCCCAAGAGACCCAGTACTTC.

V is TRBV5-1 and J is TRBJ1-1; D possibly corresponds to TRBD1 (5 bases). The CDR3 is made up of 14 amino acids. Trimming pared 0 bases from V and 3 bases from J, leaving 9 bases between. Per the germline V gene, CDR1 is SGHRS and CDR2 is YFSETQ. The CDR3 region is CASSLGAGDTEAFF. DNA of the CDR3: TGCGCCAGCAGCTTGGGGGCGGGGGACACTGAAGCTTTCTTT.

CDR3 sequence: CASSPQGEDYGYTF. CDR3 sequence (DNA): TGCGCCAGCAGCCCACAGGGGGAGGACTATGGCTACACCTTC. The V gene is TRBV5-1, the J gene TRBJ1-2; TRBD1 aligns across 8 bases. The CDR3 consists of 14 residues. V lost 4 bases to trimming and J lost 3 bases; unmatched junction nucleotides: 5. Per the germline V gene, CDR1 is SGHRS and CDR2 is YFSETQ.

This rearrangement joins TRBV2 to TRBJ2-7, with a possible D match to TRBD1 (6 bases). CDR1 is SNHLY and CDR2 is FYNNEI in the germline V gene. V was pared by 0 bases and J by 4 bases, with 7 bases between. The CDR3 has 13 amino acids. CDR3 sequence reads: CASSEARGYEQYV. DNA of the CDR3: TGTGCCAGCAGTGAAGCCAGGGGTTACGAGCAGTACGTC.

The gene calls are TRBV20-1 and TRBJ2-7, with no clear D. Germline lookup yields CDR1 DFQATT and CDR2 SNEGSKA (reference sequence). V lost 5 bases to trimming and J lost 2 bases, with 4 bases between them. This CDR3 is built from 10 residues. The CDR3 DNA reads TGCAGTGCTGGGCCCTACGAGCAGTACGTC. Residues: CSAGPYEQYV.

The rearrangement joins TRBV6-1 to TRBJ2-7; D uncertain. Trimming removed 0 bases from V and 0 bases from J, with 15 bases in between. The CDR3 runs to 17 residues. From germline, CDR1 is MNHNS and CDR2 SASEGT. Written as DNA, the CDR3 is TGTGCCAGCAGTGAAGCTCCGACATACCCAAGCTCCTACGAGCAGTACTTC. Residues: CASSEAPTYPSSYEQYF.